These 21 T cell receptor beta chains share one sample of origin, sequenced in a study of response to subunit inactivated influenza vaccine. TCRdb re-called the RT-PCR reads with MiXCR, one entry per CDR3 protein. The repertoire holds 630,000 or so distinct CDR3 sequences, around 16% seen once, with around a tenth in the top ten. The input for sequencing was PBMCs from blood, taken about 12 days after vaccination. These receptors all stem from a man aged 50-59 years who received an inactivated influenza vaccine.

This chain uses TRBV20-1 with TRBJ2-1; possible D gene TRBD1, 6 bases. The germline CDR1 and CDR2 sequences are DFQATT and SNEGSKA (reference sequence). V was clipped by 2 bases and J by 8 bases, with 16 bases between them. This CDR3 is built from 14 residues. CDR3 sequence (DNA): TGCAGTGCTAGATCCACAGGGTTAGGCTATGAGCAGTTCTTC. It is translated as CSARSTGLGYEQFF.

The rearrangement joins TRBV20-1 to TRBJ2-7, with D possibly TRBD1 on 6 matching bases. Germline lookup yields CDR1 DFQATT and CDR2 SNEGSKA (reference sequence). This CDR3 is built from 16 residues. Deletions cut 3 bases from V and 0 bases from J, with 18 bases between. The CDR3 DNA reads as TGCAGTGCTAGGGCAACCGGGACAAGATTCTCCTACGAGCAGTACTTC. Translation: CSARATGTRFSYEQYF.

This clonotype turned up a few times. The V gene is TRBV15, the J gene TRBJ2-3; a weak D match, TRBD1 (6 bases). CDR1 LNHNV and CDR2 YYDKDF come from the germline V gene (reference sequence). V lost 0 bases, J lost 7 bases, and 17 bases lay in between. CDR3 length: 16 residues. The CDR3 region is CATSRDQSRGRNTQYF. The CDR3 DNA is TGTGCCACCAGCAGAGATCAGAGCAGGGGTCGCAATACGCAGTATTTT.

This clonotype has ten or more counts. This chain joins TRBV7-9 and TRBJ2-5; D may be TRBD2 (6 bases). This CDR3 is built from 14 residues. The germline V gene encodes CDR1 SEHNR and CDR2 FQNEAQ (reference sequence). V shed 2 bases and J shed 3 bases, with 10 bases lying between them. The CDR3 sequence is CASSLRDSEETQYF. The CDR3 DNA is TGTGCCAGCAGCTTAAGGGACTCCGAAGAGACCCAGTACTTC.

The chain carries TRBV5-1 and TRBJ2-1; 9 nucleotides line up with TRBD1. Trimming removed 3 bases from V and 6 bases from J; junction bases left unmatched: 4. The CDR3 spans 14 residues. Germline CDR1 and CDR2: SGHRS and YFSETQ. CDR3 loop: CASSYGQGINEQFF. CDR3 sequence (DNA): TGCGCCAGCAGCTACGGACAGGGGATCAATGAGCAGTTCTTC.

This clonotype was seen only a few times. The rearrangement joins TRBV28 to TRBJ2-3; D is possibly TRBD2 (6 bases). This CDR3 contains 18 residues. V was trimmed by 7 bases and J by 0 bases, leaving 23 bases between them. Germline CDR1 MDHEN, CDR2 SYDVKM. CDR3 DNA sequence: TGTGCCAGCAACCCGCGCACACGCGGCGGGGCTAGCACAGATACGCAGTATTTT. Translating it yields CASNPRTRGGASTDTQYF.

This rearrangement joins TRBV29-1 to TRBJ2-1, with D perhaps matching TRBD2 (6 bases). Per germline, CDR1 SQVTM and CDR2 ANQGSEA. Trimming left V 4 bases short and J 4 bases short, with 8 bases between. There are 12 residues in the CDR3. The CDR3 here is CSVASGYNEQFF. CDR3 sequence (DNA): TGCAGCGTTGCCAGCGGGTACAATGAGCAGTTCTTC.

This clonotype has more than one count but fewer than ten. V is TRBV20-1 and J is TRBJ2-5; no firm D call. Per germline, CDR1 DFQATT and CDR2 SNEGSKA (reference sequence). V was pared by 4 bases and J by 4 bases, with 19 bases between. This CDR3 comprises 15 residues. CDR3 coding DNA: TGCAGTGCTACGGTAAATGGGCGGAACACAGAGACCCAGTACTTC. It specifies CSATVNGRNTETQYF.

The CDR3 reads CASSYSRARHETQYF. CDR3 DNA sequence: TGTGCCAGCAGTTACTCGAGGGCTAGGCACGAGACCCAGTACTTC. This chain links TRBV6-5 with TRBJ2-5, with D possibly TRBD2 on 5 matching bases. V shed 0 bases and J shed 5 bases, with 13 bases lying between them. The germline V gene has CDR1 MNHEY and CDR2 SVGAGI. There are 15 residues in the CDR3.

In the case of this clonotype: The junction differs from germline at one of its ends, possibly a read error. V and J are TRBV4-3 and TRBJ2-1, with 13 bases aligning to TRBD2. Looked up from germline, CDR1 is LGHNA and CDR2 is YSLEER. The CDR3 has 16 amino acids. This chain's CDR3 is CASSQEWTSGRMDRIF. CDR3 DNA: TGCGCCAGCAGCCAAGAATGGACTAGCGGGAGAATGGATCGAATCTTC.

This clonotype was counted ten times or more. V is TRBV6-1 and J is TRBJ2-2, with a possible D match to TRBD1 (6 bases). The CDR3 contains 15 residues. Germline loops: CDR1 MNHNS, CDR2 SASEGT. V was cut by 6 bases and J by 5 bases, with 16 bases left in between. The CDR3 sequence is CASSSPGQPTGELFF. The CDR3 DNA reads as TGTGCCAGCAGCAGTCCGGGACAACCTACCGGGGAGCTGTTTTTT.

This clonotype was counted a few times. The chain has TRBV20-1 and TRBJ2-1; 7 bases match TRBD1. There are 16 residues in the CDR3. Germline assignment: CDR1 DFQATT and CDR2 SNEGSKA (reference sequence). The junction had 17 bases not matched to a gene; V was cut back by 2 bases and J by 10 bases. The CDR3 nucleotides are TGCAGTGCTAGAACAAACCCGACGACAGGGTTGGGCGAGCAGTTCTTC. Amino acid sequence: CSARTNPTTGLGEQFF.

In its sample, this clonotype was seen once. In nucleotides, the CDR3 is TGTGCCAGCAGCTTATCTATAGGGGGCACGGAGCAGTTCTTC. Its translation: CASSLSIGGTEQFF. The J gene is TRBJ2-1, the V gene TRBV7-9; 7 bases align to TRBD1. Germline assignment: CDR1 SEHNR and CDR2 FQNEAQ (reference sequence). The CDR3 totals 14 residues. The V segment lost 2 bases and the J segment 10 bases; nucleotides outside the gene matches: 8.

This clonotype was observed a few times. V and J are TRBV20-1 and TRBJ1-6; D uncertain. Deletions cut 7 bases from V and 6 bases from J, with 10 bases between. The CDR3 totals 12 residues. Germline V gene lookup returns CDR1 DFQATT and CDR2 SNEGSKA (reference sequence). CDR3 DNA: TGCAGTGGGGTCTTGGCTAATTCACCCCTCCACTTT. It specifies CSGVLANSPLHF.

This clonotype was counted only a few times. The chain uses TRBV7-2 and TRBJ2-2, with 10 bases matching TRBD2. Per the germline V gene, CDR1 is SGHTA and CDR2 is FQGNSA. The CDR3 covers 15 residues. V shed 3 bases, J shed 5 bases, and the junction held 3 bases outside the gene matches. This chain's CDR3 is CASSLRAGGTGELFF. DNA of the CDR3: TGTGCCAGCAGCTTGAGAGCGGGGGGGACCGGGGAGCTGTTTTTT.

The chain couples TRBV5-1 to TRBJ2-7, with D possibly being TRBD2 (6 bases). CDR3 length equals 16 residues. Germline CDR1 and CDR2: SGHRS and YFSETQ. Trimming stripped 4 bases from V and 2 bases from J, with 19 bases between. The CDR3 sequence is CASSPRGGSQAYEQYF. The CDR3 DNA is TGCGCCAGCAGCCCCCGCGGAGGGTCCCAGGCCTACGAGCAGTACTTC.

In DNA form, the CDR3 reads TGTGCCAGCGGGGGACAGGGTTATGGCTACACCTTC. It codes for CASGGQGYGYTF. The rearrangement uses TRBV6-1 and TRBJ1-2; TRBD1 agrees at 9 bases. In germline, CDR1 is MNHNS, CDR2 SASEGT. The V and J ends lost 8 bases and 5 bases, in that order; junction bases with no gene match: 3. The CDR3 length is 12 residues.

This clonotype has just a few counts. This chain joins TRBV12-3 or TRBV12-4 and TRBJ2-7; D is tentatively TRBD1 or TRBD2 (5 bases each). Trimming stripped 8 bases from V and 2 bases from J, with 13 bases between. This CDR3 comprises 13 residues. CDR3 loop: CASGWDGPYEQYF. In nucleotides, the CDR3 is TGTGCCAGCGGCTGGGACGGCCCCTACGAGCAGTACTTC.

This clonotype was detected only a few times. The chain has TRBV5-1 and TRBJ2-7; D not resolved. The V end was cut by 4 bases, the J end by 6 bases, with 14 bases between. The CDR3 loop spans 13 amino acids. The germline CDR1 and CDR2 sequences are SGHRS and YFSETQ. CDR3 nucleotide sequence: TGCGCCAGCAGCCGTGAATTTAAGGGCGAGCAGTACTTC. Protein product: CASSREFKGEQYF.

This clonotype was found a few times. CDR3 sequence reads: CSAPGTAKNIQYF. For the CDR3, the DNA is TGCAGTGCCCCCGGGACGGCAAAAAACATTCAGTACTTC. V is TRBV20-1 and J is TRBJ2-4; the D gene could be TRBD1 or TRBD2 (5 bases each). CDR3 length: 13 residues. Between the trimmed V and J ends, which lost 6 bases and 4 bases, there was a span of 13 bases. Germline lookup yields CDR1 DFQATT and CDR2 SNEGSKA (reference sequence).

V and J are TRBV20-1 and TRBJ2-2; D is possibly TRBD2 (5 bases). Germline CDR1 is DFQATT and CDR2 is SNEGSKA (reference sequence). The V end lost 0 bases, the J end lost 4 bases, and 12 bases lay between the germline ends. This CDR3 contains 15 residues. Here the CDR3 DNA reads TGCAGTGCTAGAGATGACGGGATAGGCACCGGGGAGCTGTTTTTT. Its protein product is CSARDDGIGTGELFF.